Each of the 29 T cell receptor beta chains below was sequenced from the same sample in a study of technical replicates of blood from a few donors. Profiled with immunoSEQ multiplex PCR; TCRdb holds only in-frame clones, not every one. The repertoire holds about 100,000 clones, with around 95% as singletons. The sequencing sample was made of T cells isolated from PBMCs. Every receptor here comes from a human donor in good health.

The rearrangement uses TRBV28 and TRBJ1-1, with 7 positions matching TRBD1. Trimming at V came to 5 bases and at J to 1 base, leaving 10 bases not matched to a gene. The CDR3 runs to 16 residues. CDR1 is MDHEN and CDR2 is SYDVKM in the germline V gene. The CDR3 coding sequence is TGTGCCAGCAGTCCCTTTCCGGGACAGCAGAACACTGAAGCTTTCTTT. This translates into CASSPFPGQQNTEAFF.

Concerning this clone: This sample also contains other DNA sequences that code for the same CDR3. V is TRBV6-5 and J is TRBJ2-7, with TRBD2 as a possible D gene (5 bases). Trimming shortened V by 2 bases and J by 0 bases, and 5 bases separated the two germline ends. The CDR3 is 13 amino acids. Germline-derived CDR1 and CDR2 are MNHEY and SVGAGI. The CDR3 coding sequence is TGTGCCAGCAGTTACCGGGACTCCTACGAGCAGTACTTC. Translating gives CASSYRDSYEQYF.

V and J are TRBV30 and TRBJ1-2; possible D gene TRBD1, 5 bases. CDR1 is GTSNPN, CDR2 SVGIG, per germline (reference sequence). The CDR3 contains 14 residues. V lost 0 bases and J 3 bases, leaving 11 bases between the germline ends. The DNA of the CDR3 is TGTGCCTGGAGTGTGCCCAGGGCCCACTATGGCTACACCTTC. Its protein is CAWSVPRAHYGYTF.

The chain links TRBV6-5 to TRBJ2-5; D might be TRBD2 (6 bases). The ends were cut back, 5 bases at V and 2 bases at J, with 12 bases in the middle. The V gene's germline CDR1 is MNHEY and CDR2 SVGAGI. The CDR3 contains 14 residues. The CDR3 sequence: CASSRHGRQETQYF. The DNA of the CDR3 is TGTGCCAGCAGTCGCCATGGGAGGCAAGAGACCCAGTACTTC.

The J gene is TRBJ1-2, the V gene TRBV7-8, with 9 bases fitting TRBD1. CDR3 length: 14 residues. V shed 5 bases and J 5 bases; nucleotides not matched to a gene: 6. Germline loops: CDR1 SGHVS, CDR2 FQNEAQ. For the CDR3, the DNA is TGTGCCAGCAGCCCGGACAGGGGAAAATATGGCTACACCTTC. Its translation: CASSPDRGKYGYTF.

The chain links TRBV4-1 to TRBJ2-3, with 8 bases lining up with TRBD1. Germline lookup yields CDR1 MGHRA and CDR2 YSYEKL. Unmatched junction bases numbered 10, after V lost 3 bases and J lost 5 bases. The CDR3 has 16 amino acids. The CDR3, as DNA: TGCGCCAGCAGCCAGACAAGGGACAGGCTAGAAGATACGCAGTATTTT. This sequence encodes CASSQTRDRLEDTQYF.

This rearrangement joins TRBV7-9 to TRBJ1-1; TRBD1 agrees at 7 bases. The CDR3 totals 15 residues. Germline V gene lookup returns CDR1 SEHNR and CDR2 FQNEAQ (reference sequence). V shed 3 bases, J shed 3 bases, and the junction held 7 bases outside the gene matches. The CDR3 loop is CASSFYQGGHTEAFF. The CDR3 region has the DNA TGTGCCAGCAGCTTTTATCAGGGGGGACACACTGAAGCTTTCTTT.

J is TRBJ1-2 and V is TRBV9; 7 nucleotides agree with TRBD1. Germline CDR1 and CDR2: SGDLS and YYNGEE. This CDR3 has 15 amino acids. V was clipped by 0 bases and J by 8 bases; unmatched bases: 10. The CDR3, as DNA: TGTGCCAGCAGCGTAGTTACAGGGGTCCTTGGCGGCTACACCTTC. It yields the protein CASSVVTGVLGGYTF.

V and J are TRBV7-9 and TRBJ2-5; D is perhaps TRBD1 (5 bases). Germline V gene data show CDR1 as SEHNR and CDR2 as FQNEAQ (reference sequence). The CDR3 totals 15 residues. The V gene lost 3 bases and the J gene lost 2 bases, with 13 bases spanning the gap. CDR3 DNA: TGTGCCAGCAGCTTGGTCGTCAGGGCACAAGAGACCCAGTACTTC. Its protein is CASSLVVRAQETQYF.

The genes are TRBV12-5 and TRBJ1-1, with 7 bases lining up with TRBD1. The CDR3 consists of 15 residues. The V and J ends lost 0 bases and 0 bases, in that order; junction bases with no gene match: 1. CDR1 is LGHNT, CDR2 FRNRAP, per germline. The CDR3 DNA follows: TGTGCTAGTGGTTTGGTACAGGGGATGAACACTGAAGCTTTCTTT. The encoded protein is CASGLVQGMNTEAFF.

The chain's CDR3 is CSGVGEDFIYGPRSSYNEQFF. The CDR3 coding sequence is TGCAGCGGGGTGGGCGAGGACTTCATATACGGGCCAAGAAGCTCCTACAATGAGCAGTTCTTC. The rearrangement joins TRBV29-1 to TRBJ2-1; D is possibly TRBD2 (5 bases). The V end was cut by 7 bases, the J end by 0 bases, with 34 bases between. The germline V gene encodes CDR1 SQVTM and CDR2 ANQGSEA. This CDR3 spans 21 amino acids.

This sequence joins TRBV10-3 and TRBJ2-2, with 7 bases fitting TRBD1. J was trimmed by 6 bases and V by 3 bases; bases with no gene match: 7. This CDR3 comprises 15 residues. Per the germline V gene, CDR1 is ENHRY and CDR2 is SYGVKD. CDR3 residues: CAISEKGQLSGELFF. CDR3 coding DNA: TGTGCCATCAGTGAAAAGGGACAGCTATCCGGGGAGCTGTTTTTT.

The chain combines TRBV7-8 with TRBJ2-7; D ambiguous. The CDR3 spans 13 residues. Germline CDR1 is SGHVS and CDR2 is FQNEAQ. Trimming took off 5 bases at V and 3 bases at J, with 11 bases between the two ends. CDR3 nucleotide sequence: TGTGCCAGCAGCCCGTCCGTCAGCTACGAGCAGTACTTC. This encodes CASSPSVSYEQYF.

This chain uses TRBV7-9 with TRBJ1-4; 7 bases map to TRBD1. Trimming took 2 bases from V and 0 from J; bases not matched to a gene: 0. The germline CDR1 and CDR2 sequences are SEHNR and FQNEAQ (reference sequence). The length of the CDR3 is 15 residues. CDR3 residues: CASSLTGATNEKLFF. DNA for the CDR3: TGTGCCAGCAGCTTAACAGGGGCAACTAATGAAAAACTGTTTTTT.

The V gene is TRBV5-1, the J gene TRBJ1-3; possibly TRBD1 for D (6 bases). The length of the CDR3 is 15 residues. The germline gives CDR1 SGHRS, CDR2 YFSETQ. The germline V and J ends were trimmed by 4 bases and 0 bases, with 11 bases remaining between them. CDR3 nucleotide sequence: TGCGCCAGCAGCAATACAGGGAGCTCTGGAAACACCATATATTTT. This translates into CASSNTGSSGNTIYF.

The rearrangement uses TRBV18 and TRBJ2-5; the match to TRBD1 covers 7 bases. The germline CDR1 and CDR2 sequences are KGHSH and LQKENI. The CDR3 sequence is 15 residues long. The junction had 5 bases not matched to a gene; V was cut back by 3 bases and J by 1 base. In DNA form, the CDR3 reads TGTGCCAGCTCACCCCAGGGGGACAGCCAAGAGACCCAGTACTTC. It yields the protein CASSPQGDSQETQYF.

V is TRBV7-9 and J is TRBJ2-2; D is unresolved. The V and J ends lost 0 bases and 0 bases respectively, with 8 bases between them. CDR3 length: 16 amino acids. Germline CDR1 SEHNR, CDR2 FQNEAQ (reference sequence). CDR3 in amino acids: CASSLAGRPNTGELFF. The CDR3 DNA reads TGTGCCAGCAGCTTAGCCGGCAGGCCGAACACCGGGGAGCTGTTTTTT.

CDR3 sequence reads: CASSPGQGHQPQHF. The CDR3 region has the DNA TGTGCCAGCAGCCCGGGACAGGGGCATCAGCCCCAGCATTTT. This chain links TRBV5-5 with TRBJ1-5, with 10 bases fitting TRBD1. With 4 bases clipped from V and 5 bases from J, the junction kept 3 bases outside the gene matches. Germline values: CDR1 SGHKS, CDR2 YYEKEE (reference sequence). The CDR3 is made up of 14 amino acids.

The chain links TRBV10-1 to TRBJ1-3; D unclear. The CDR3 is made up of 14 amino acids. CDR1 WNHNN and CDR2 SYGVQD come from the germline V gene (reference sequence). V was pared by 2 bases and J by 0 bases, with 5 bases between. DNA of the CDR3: TGCGCCAGCAGTGAGGCGTACTCTGGAAACACCATATATTTT. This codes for CASSEAYSGNTIYF.

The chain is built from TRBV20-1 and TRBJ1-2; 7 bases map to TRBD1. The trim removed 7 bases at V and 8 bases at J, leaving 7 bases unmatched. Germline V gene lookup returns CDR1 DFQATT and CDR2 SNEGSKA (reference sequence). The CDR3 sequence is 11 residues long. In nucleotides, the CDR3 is TGCAGTGTTTACGACAGGGACGGCTACACCTTC. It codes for CSVYDRDGYTF.

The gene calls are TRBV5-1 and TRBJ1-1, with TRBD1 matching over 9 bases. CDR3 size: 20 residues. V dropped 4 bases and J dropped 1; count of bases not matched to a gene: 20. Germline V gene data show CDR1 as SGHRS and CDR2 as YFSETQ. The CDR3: CASSQKSNDRGKAWNTEAFF. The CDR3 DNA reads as TGCGCCAGCAGCCAAAAATCAAATGACAGGGGGAAGGCGTGGAACACTGAAGCTTTCTTT.

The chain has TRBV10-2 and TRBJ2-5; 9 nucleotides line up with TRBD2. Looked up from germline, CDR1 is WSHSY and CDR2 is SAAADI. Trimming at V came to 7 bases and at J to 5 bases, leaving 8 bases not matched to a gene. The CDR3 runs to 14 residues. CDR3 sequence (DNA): TGCGCCAGCAAGGCGATAGCGGGAGCCGAGACCCAGTACTTC. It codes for CASKAIAGAETQYF.

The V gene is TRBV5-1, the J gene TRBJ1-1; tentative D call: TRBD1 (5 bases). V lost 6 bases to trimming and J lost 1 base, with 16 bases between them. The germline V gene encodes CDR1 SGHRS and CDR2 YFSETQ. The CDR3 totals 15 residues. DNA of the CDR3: TGCGCCAGCACCCCCAACCAGGGTAAGAACACTGAAGCTTTCTTT. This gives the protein CASTPNQGKNTEAFF.

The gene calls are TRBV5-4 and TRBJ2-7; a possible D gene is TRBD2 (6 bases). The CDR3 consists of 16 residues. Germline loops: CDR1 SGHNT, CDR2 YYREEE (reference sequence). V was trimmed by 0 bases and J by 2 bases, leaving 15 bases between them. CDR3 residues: CASSLGPGLGTYEQYF. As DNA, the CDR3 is TGTGCCAGCAGCTTGGGGCCGGGACTCGGAACCTACGAGCAGTACTTC.

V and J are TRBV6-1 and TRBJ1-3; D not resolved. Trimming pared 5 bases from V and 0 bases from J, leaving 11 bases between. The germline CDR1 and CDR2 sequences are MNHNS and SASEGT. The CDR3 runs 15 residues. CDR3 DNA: TGTGCCAGCAGTACCCTAAGGAGCTCTGGAAACACCATATATTTT. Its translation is CASSTLRSSGNTIYF.

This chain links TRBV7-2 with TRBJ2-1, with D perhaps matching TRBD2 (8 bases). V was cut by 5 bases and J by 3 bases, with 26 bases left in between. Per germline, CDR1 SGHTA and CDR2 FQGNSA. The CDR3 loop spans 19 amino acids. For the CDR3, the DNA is TGTGCCAGCAGCATTAAGGGGGCACGACTAGCGCCCTTCTACAATGAGCAGTTCTTC. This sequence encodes CASSIKGARLAPFYNEQFF.

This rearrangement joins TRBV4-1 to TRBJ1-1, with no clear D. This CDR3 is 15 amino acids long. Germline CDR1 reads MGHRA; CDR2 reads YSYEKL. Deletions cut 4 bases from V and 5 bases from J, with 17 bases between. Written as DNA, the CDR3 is TGCGCCAGCAGCCCGCAGCGCGGGCAGCGGACTGAAGCTTTCTTT. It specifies CASSPQRGQRTEAFF.

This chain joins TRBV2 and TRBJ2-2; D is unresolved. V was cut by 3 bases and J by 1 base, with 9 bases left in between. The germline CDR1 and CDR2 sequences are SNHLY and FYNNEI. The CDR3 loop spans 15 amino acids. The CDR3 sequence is CASSELYRNTGELFF. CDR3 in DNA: TGTGCCAGCAGTGAGTTGTACAGGAACACCGGGGAGCTGTTTTTT.

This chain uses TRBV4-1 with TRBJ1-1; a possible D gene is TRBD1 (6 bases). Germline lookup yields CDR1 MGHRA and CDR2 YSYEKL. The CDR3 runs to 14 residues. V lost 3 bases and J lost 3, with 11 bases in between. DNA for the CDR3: TGCGCCAGCAGCCAGACACAGGGATACACTGAAGCTTTCTTT. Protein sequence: CASSQTQGYTEAFF.